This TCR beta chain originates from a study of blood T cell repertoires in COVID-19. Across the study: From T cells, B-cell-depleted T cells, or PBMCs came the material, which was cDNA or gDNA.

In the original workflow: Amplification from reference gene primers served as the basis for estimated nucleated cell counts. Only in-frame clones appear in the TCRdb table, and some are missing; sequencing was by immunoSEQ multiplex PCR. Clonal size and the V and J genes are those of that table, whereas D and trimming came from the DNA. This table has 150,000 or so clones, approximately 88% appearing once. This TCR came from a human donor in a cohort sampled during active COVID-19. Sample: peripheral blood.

The CDR3 coding sequence is TGTGCCAGCAGCCAAGGGGCGGGAAACACCATATATTTT. This translates into CASSQGAGNTIYF. V is TRBV7-2 and J is TRBJ1-3, with D possibly matching TRBD1 (5 bases). Germline CDR1 is SGHTA and CDR2 is FQGNSA. The V gene lost 5 bases and the J gene lost 4 bases, with 9 bases spanning the gap. The CDR3 consists of 13 residues.